These 12 T cell receptor beta chains were sequenced from one sample in a study of CD8+ T cells in alopecia areata. Extracted RNA was reverse transcribed, and the resulting cDNA served as sequencing template. Using immunoSEQ multiplex PCR, the repertoire was profiled, and TCRdb retains in-frame clones only, with some absent. The sample yields roughly 46,000 clones, about two thirds seen once. The treatment: oral pan-JAK inhibitor, 5-10 mg twice daily. This sample comprised CD8+ T cells sorted from blood, obtained at week 4, from a patient treated with tofacitinib. These receptors all stem from a human donor with alopecia areata.

The chain recombines TRBV10-3 with TRBJ1-5; the D is unclear. The V and J ends lost 3 bases and 7 bases respectively, with 7 bases between them. The germline V gene has CDR1 ENHRY and CDR2 SYGVKD. This CDR3 is 12 amino acids long. The CDR3: CAISDSRQPQHF. In DNA form, the CDR3 reads TGTGCCATCAGTGATTCTCGGCAGCCCCAGCATTTT.

The chain uses TRBV15 and TRBJ1-4; tentative D call: TRBD1 (5 bases). There are 14 residues in the CDR3. Trimming cost V 5 bases and J 12 bases, with 19 bases left between them. Germline assignment: CDR1 LNHNV and CDR2 YYDKDF (reference sequence). The CDR3 loop reads CATSRRESGLELFF. DNA for the CDR3: TGTGCCACCAGCCGGAGGGAGTCAGGGCTGGAACTGTTTTTT.

V usage is TRBV27 and J usage is TRBJ1-5, with TRBD1 as a possible D gene (5 bases). V was trimmed by 3 bases and J by 7 bases, leaving 13 bases between them. This CDR3 has 14 residues. The germline V gene encodes CDR1 MNHEY and CDR2 SMNVEV (reference sequence). The CDR3: CASSFGGEGQPQHF. The DNA for the CDR3 is TGTGCCAGCAGTTTTGGGGGAGAAGGGCAGCCCCAGCATTTT.

This clone appeared a few times. The chain couples TRBV6-5 to TRBJ2-1, with 11 bases aligning to TRBD1. V shed 6 bases, J shed 6 bases, and the junction held 7 bases outside the gene matches. The CDR3 extends over 15 amino acids. Germline assignment: CDR1 MNHEY and CDR2 SVGAGI. The CDR3 sequence is CASRNRDRGFNEQFF. The DNA of the CDR3 is TGTGCCAGCAGGAACCGGGACAGGGGGTTCAATGAGCAGTTCTTC.

This chain connects TRBV30 to TRBJ2-4, with D possibly called TRBD1 or TRBD2 (5 bases each). In germline, CDR1 is GTSNPN, CDR2 SVGIG (reference sequence). Deletions cut 0 bases from V and 1 base from J, with 10 bases between. CDR3 length: 15 amino acids. The CDR3 DNA is TGTGCCTGGAGTGTAGGGTGGGGGGCCAAAAACATTCAGTACTTC. It codes for CAWSVGWGAKNIQYF.

This rearrangement joins TRBV6-6 to TRBJ1-2; D gene uncertain. Germline V CDR1 and CDR2: MNHNY, SVGAGI (reference sequence). V lost 0 bases and J lost 8, with 16 bases in between. This CDR3 comprises 15 residues. CDR3 sequence: CASSYSIDGGNGYTF. The CDR3 region has the DNA TGTGCCAGCAGTTACTCGATCGACGGAGGAAACGGCTACACCTTC.

This clone was picked up a small number of times. V usage is TRBV29-1 and J usage is TRBJ2-3; weak D call: TRBD2 (5 bases). The germline V gene has CDR1 SQVTM and CDR2 ANQGSEA. The CDR3 is 11 residues long. The CDR3 nucleotides read TGCAGTGGCCGGGGAGTGGATACGCAGTATTTT. It is translated as CSGRGVDTQYF.

The chain couples TRBV11-3 to TRBJ2-7; D is possibly TRBD2 (5 bases). This CDR3 comprises 14 residues. Per the germline V gene, CDR1 is SGHNT and CDR2 is YENEEA. Trimming took 1 base from V and 5 from J, leaving 12 bases between them. The CDR3 region has the DNA TGTGCCAGCAGCTTAGGAGGGTCGTGGGACGAGCAGTACTTC. As protein: CASSLGGSWDEQYF. The full variable domain, in which reference TRBV11-3 and TRBJ2-7 provide the parts outside the CDR3, is EAGVVQSPRYKIIEKKQPVAFWCNPISGHNTLYWYLQNLGQGPELLIRYENEEAVDDSQLPKDRFSAERLKGVDSTLKIQPAELGDSAVYLCASSLGGSWDEQYFGPGTRLTVT.

This sequence joins TRBV6-4 and TRBJ2-3, with a weak D call TRBD2 (6 bases). This CDR3 has 13 residues. In germline, CDR1 is MRHNA, CDR2 SNTAGT. V was shortened by 2 bases and J by 4 bases, with 7 bases between the two germline ends. CDR3 DNA: TGTGCCAGCAGTGACAGACTAGCAGATACGCAGTATTTT. Translation: CASSDRLADTQYF.

J is TRBJ2-3 and V is TRBV9, with 7 bases aligning to TRBD2. CDR3 length: 15 residues. CDR1 and CDR2 (germline): SGDLS, YYNGEE. J was trimmed by 1 base and V by 0 bases; bases with no gene match: 2. CDR3: CASSVALAGTDTQYF. In nucleotides, the CDR3 is TGTGCCAGCAGCGTAGCTCTAGCGGGCACAGATACGCAGTATTTT.

The V gene is TRBV19, the J gene TRBJ2-7; D is perhaps TRBD2 (6 bases). Germline V gene data show CDR1 as LNHDA and CDR2 as SQIVND (reference sequence). The CDR3 loop spans 13 amino acids. The V and J ends lost 9 bases and 4 bases respectively, with 16 bases between them. The DNA of the CDR3 is TGTGCCAGCGTGGGGGGTGAGACTTACGAGCAGTACTTC. Translation: CASVGGETYEQYF.

J is TRBJ1-1 and V is TRBV9, with a weak D call TRBD1 (6 bases). This CDR3 has 14 amino acids. Germline V gene lookup returns CDR1 SGDLS and CDR2 YYNGEE. V lost 3 bases to trimming and J lost 3 bases, with 12 bases between them. The CDR3 sequence is CASSGRTGYTEAFF. CDR3 DNA sequence: TGTGCCAGCAGCGGGCGAACAGGGTACACTGAAGCTTTCTTT.